Reported below is one T cell receptor (beta chain). These data come from a study of blood T cell repertoires in COVID-19. Sequencing used immunoSEQ multiplex PCR; TCRdb keeps in-frame clones, though not all of them. This repertoire shows 150,000 to 200,000 clones, around nine tenths found once; its top ten account for under 6%. The V segment lost 2 bases and the J segment 7 bases; nucleotides outside the gene matches: 10. Germline lookup yields CDR1 MNHNS and CDR2 SASEGT. The CDR3 covers 16 residues. The chain is built from TRBV6-1 and TRBJ2-1, with 8 positions matching TRBD1. The clonotype was recovered from a human donor in a cohort sampled during active COVID-19. The specimen sequenced was peripheral blood. The CDR3 coding sequence is TGTGCCAGCAGTGAATGGGCAGGGGGCGCGAATAATGAGCAGTTCTTC. Amino acids: CASSEWAGGANNEQFF.